This passage covers 26 T cell receptor beta chains from one sample sequenced in a study of sequential checkpoint blockade in melanoma. Treatment given: randomized to nivolumab then ipilimumab (arm A) or the reverse (arm B). The protocol was immunoSEQ multiplex PCR, while the TCRdb copy is restricted to in-frame clones and leaves out a portion. The sample comprises some 9,600 clones, about three quarters of which are singletons, and 50% rests with the top ten. Source: CD8+ T cells sorted from blood (inferred from file names), taken from a patient given nivolumab and ipilimumab in sequence. The receptors were sampled from a human donor with melanoma.

This chain links TRBV4-3 with TRBJ2-7, with 7 nucleotides matching TRBD2. Germline V gene data show CDR1 as LGHNA and CDR2 as YSLEER. Losses at the gene ends were 1 base for V and 1 base for J; bases not matched to a gene: 1. CDR3 length: 14 residues. The CDR3 here is CASSQGGGSYEQYF. Here the CDR3 DNA reads TGCGCCAGCAGCCAAGGGGGGGGTTCCTACGAGCAGTACTTC.

V gene TRBV10-2 combines with J gene TRBJ2-7; D possibly corresponds to TRBD1 (6 bases). Germline V lookup: CDR1 WSHSY, CDR2 SAAADI. The CDR3 length is 15 residues. Trimming removed 6 bases from V and 2 bases from J, with 17 bases in between. The CDR3 loop reads CASREGATGTYEQYF. As DNA, the CDR3 is TGCGCCAGCAGAGAAGGGGCTACAGGGACCTACGAGCAGTACTTC.

The V and J genes are TRBV27 and TRBJ2-7, with 11 positions matching TRBD1. Per the germline V gene, CDR1 is MNHEY and CDR2 is SMNVEV (reference sequence). V was clipped by 5 bases and J by 4 bases; unmatched bases: 13. This CDR3 is 17 amino acids long. The CDR3 sequence is CASSHSSWDRGEYEQYF. For the CDR3, the DNA is TGTGCCAGCAGTCACTCCTCCTGGGACAGGGGGGAATACGAGCAGTACTTC.

The chain joins TRBV28 to TRBJ1-6, with 11 bases fitting TRBD1. Losses at the gene ends were 4 bases for V and 7 bases for J; bases not matched to a gene: 3. The CDR3 spans 15 residues. Germline CDR1 reads MDHEN; CDR2 reads SYDVKM. CDR3 in amino acids: CASSYRDRGNSPLHF. The DNA of the CDR3 is TGTGCCAGCAGTTACCGGGACAGGGGGAATTCACCCCTCCACTTT.

V usage is TRBV7-9 and J usage is TRBJ2-1; 7 positions agree with TRBD1. With 0 bases clipped from V and 2 bases from J, the junction kept 4 bases outside the gene matches. Germline CDR1 SEHNR, CDR2 FQNEAQ (reference sequence). The CDR3 has 16 residues. CDR3 region: CASSLARGQAYNEQFF. The DNA for the CDR3 is TGTGCCAGCAGCTTAGCGAGAGGACAGGCCTACAATGAGCAGTTCTTC.

V gene TRBV6-5 combines with J gene TRBJ2-5; 7 bases match TRBD1. The CDR3 has 14 amino acids. V gave up 0 bases and J gave up 4 bases; unmatched junction bases: 2. Germline loops: CDR1 MNHEY, CDR2 SVGAGI. The chain's CDR3 is CASSYSTGPETQYF. Written as DNA, the CDR3 is TGTGCCAGCAGTTACTCGACAGGGCCAGAGACCCAGTACTTC.

The chain uses TRBV6-5 and TRBJ2-7; the match to TRBD1 covers 7 bases. The CDR3 runs 14 residues. Germline V lookup: CDR1 MNHEY, CDR2 SVGAGI. Germline trimming cut 5 bases from V and 2 bases from J; bases unmatched to any gene: 6. The DNA of the CDR3 is TGTGCCAGCAGTGTGACAGGGTCCCCCTACGAGCAGTACTTC. Protein sequence: CASSVTGSPYEQYF.

The chain employs TRBV6-5 and TRBJ1-2, with 9 bases identical to TRBD1. The CDR3 is 14 residues long. In germline, CDR1 is MNHEY, CDR2 SVGAGI. V shed 2 bases and J 6 bases; nucleotides not matched to a gene: 4. CDR3 DNA sequence: TGTGCCAGCAGTTACGACAGGGGGGAGAATGGCTACACCTTC. It translates to CASSYDRGENGYTF.

This chain uses TRBV28 with TRBJ1-4; TRBD1 agrees at 7 bases. With 5 bases clipped from V and 5 bases from J, the junction kept 5 bases outside the gene matches. Looked up from germline, CDR1 is MDHEN and CDR2 is SYDVKM. CDR3 length equals 14 residues. DNA of the CDR3: TGTGCCAGCAGTGGGGACAGAGGGAATGAAAAACTGTTTTTT. Translating it yields CASSGDRGNEKLFF. The entire variable domain, with the rest obtained from reference TRBV28 and TRBJ1-4, is as follows: DVKVTQSSRYLVKRTGEKVFLECVQDMDHENMFWYRQDPGLGLRLIYFSYDVKMKEKGDIPEGYSVSREKKERFSLILESASTNQTSMYLCASSGDRGNEKLFFGSGTQLSVL.

The chain joins TRBV2 to TRBJ2-1; the D gene is possibly TRBD1 (5 bases). The CDR3 extends over 16 amino acids. V was pared by 5 bases and J by 0 bases, with 14 bases between. Germline-derived CDR1 and CDR2 are SNHLY and FYNNEI. CDR3 nucleotides: TGTGCCAGCAGTCACCGACAGCTGAGCTCCTACAATGAGCAGTTCTTC. This gives the protein CASSHRQLSSYNEQFF. Combining the CDR3 with reference TRBV2 and TRBJ2-1 gives the whole variable domain EPEVTQTPSHQVTQMGQEVILRCVPISNHLYFYWYRQILGQKVEFLVSFYNNEISEKSEIFDDQFSVERPDGSNFTLKIRSTKLEDSAMYFCASSHRQLSSYNEQFFGPGTRLTVL.

This chain links TRBV6-5 with TRBJ2-7; no firm D call. Germline loops: CDR1 MNHEY, CDR2 SVGAGI. V shed 3 bases and J shed 6 bases, with 18 bases lying between them. CDR3 size: 15 residues. The CDR3, as DNA: TGTGCCAGCAGTTATGACGTTGTTGGGCAATTCGAGCAGTACTTC. It is translated as CASSYDVVGQFEQYF.

DNA of the CDR3: TGTGCCAGCAGAGTTTCGCCCGGGACAAGGAACACTGAAGCTTTCTTT. It specifies CASRVSPGTRNTEAFF. The rearrangement links TRBV7-2 to TRBJ1-1, with a weak D call TRBD1 (6 bases). The ends were cut back, 6 bases at V and 1 base at J, with 18 bases in the middle. The CDR3 consists of 16 residues. Germline CDR1 and CDR2: SGHTA and FQGNSA. Supplemented by reference TRBV7-2 and TRBJ1-1, the full variable domain reads GAGVSQSPSNKVTEKGKDVELRCDPISGHTALYWYRQSLGQGLEFLIYFQGNSAPDKSGLPSDRFSAERTGGSVSTLTIQRTQQEDSAVYLCASRVSPGTRNTEAFFGQGTRLTVV.

CDR3 nucleotides: TGTGCCAGTAGTATTTCGGGGGGCCGAGACACTGAAGCTTTCTTT. Its protein product is CASSISGGRDTEAFF. This chain connects TRBV19 to TRBJ1-1; tentatively, D is TRBD1 (6 bases). Germline V CDR1 and CDR2: LNHDA, SQIVND (reference sequence). V was pared by 3 bases and J by 3 bases, with 14 bases between. The CDR3 consists of 15 residues.

CDR3 loop: CASSLQSTVADTQYF. The CDR3 DNA reads as TGTGCCAGCAGCTTACAATCGACAGTGGCAGATACGCAGTATTTT. The chain employs TRBV7-9 and TRBJ2-3; D may be TRBD1 (5 bases). The CDR3 loop spans 15 amino acids. Per germline, CDR1 SEHNR and CDR2 FQNEAQ (reference sequence). Trimming left V 2 bases short and J 4 bases short, with 13 bases between.

The chain carries TRBV9 and TRBJ2-7; TRBD1 matches 9 bases. V shed 3 bases and J 5 bases; nucleotides not matched to a gene: 9. CDR3 size: 15 residues. Germline-derived CDR1 and CDR2 are SGDLS and YYNGEE. CDR3 amino acids: CASSARRDRDHEQYF. CDR3 DNA: TGTGCCAGCAGCGCACGCCGGGACAGGGATCACGAGCAGTACTTC. Together with reference TRBV9 and TRBJ2-7, the CDR3 gives the full variable domain: DSGVTQTPKHLITATGQRVTLRCSPRSGDLSVYWYQQSLDQGLQFLIQYYNGEERAKGNILERFSAQQFPDLHSELNLSSLELGDSALYFCASSARRDRDHEQYFGPGTRLTVT.

The V call is TRBV13, the J call TRBJ1-5; TRBD1 matches at 9 bases. V dropped 4 bases and J dropped 7; count of bases not matched to a gene: 5. The CDR3 is 14 amino acids. Germline V gene data show CDR1 as PRHDT and CDR2 as FYEKMQ (reference sequence). The CDR3 loop reads CASSSGTGHQPQHF. Written as DNA, the CDR3 is TGTGCCAGCAGCTCCGGGACAGGGCACCAGCCCCAGCATTTT.

The chain recombines TRBV10-3 with TRBJ1-3; 9 bases agree with TRBD1. There are 16 residues in the CDR3. Germline values: CDR1 ENHRY, CDR2 SYGVKD. The V segment lost 6 bases and the J segment 4 bases; nucleotides outside the gene matches: 10. The CDR3 DNA reads TGTGCCATCAGCGAGCCCGGGACAGGGTGGGGAAACACCATATATTTT. It specifies CAISEPGTGWGNTIYF.

The genes are TRBV29-1 and TRBJ1-5; unclear D gene. The germline V and J ends were trimmed by 4 bases and 2 bases, with 9 bases remaining between them. Germline assignment: CDR1 SQVTM and CDR2 ANQGSEA. CDR3 size: 13 residues. CDR3 nucleotides: TGCAGCGTTGCACCAGTCGGCAATCAGCCCCAGCATTTT. Translated: CSVAPVGNQPQHF.

The V gene is TRBV5-8, the J gene TRBJ2-7, with 8 bases matching TRBD2. The CDR3 totals 14 residues. V gave up 4 bases and J gave up 2 bases; unmatched junction bases: 5. CDR1 is SGHTS, CDR2 YDEGEE, per germline. The CDR3 DNA is TGTGCCAGCAGCCAAGCGGGGGACCCCTACGAGCAGTACTTC. It yields the protein CASSQAGDPYEQYF.

This rearrangement joins TRBV5-6 to TRBJ1-1, with TRBD1 as a possible D gene (5 bases). V was trimmed by 4 bases and J by 7 bases, leaving 14 bases between them. CDR1 and CDR2 (germline): SGHDT, YYEEEE. The CDR3 sequence is 13 residues long. CDR3 residues: CASSALTGLEAFF. CDR3 DNA sequence: TGTGCCAGCAGCGCGCTAACAGGCCTTGAAGCTTTCTTT.

The rearrangement links TRBV5-6 to TRBJ2-7, with a tentative D call TRBD1 (5 bases). The CDR3 covers 16 residues. The germline gives CDR1 SGHDT, CDR2 YYEEEE. The V end lost 0 bases, the J end lost 3 bases, and 16 bases lay between the germline ends. CDR3 DNA sequence: TGTGCCAGCAGCTTGGCCCTCCCAGGGATCAACTACGAGCAGTACTTC. This codes for CASSLALPGINYEQYF.

The count of this clone is one. The chain uses TRBV4-3 and TRBJ2-5, with 11 bases lining up with TRBD2. The J call may not be correct, given that the DNA end is closer to TRBJ2-7. Germline V gene sequence: CDR1 LGHNA, CDR2 YSLEER. The CDR3 contains 15 residues. The CDR3 spells CASSLPGGLAVEQYF. The CDR3 DNA is TGCGCCAGCAGCCTCCCAGGGGGACTAGCGGTCGAGCAGTACTTC.

This clone was counted once. V and J are TRBV28 and TRBJ1-6, with D perhaps TRBD1 (6 bases). V was trimmed by 6 bases and J by 0 bases, leaving 15 bases between them. The CDR3 loop spans 17 amino acids. CDR1 and CDR2 (germline): MDHEN, SYDVKM. As DNA, the CDR3 is TGTGCCAGCAGCACGGACAGCTTTAGCTCCTATAATTCACCCCTCCACTTT. Its translation: CASSTDSFSSYNSPLHF.

This clone has only a few counts. The gene calls are TRBV7-9 and TRBJ1-2; TRBD1 matches at 8 bases. Germline V gene data show CDR1 as SEHNR and CDR2 as FQNEAQ (reference sequence). V lost 1 base, J lost 7 bases, and 5 bases stayed unmatched. CDR3 size: 14 residues. The DNA for the CDR3 is TGTGCCAGCAGCTTAGGGACAGGGCCAGGTGGCTACACCTTC. Translated, it gives CASSLGTGPGGYTF.

This clone was counted between two and nine times. J is TRBJ2-7 and V is TRBV27; the match to TRBD1 covers 10 bases. The CDR3 is 15 amino acids. V was clipped by 2 bases and J by 5 bases; unmatched bases: 6. Germline V gene data show CDR1 as MNHEY and CDR2 as SMNVEV (reference sequence). The CDR3 reads CASSLGWTGGDEQYF. The CDR3 DNA reads as TGTGCCAGCAGTTTAGGGTGGACAGGGGGGGACGAGCAGTACTTC.

The rearrangement links TRBV29-1 to TRBJ2-2; D not certain. Per the germline V gene, CDR1 is SQVTM and CDR2 is ANQGSEA. This CDR3 region has 11 residues. The V end lost 7 bases, the J end lost 6 bases, and 9 bases lay between the germline ends. The CDR3 sequence is CSAVRSGELFF. In nucleotides, the CDR3 is TGCAGCGCCGTTAGATCCGGGGAGCTGTTTTTT.